This passage covers 19 T cell receptor beta chains from one sample sequenced in a study of human T cells and chemical hapten exposure. TCRdb re-derived calls from the RACE reads in MiXCR, one entry per CDR3 protein. The sample includes 350,000 or so distinct CDR3 sequences, approximately 6.3% of them seen just once. Noted time point: patch test 1, 2 weeks after DPC sensitization. Treatment denoted: therapeutic diphenylcyclopropenone sensitization with weekly scalp DPC. The material sequenced was whole blood, taken in connection with sensitization to the hapten diphenylcyclopropenone (DPC). The receptors were gathered from a woman under 30 with alopecia areata. Some clones in this sample may be carry-over from other donors' samples.

This clonotype was counted many times. The V gene is TRBV5-5, the J gene TRBJ2-3; D perhaps matches TRBD2 (5 bases). The V and J ends lost 4 bases and 2 bases respectively, with 14 bases between them. CDR3 length equals 15 residues. Germline CDR1 is SGHKS and CDR2 is YYEKEE (reference sequence). CDR3 sequence: CASSREGAYTDTQYF. CDR3 bases: TGTGCCAGCAGCCGGGAAGGAGCCTACACAGATACGCAGTATTTT.

This clonotype was recorded many times. The V call is TRBV6-6, the J call TRBJ2-3, with TRBD2 identical over 7 bases. Germline values: CDR1 MNHNY, CDR2 SVGAGI (reference sequence). The CDR3 extends over 15 amino acids. After removal of 5 bases from V and 4 bases from J, the junction contained 9 bases not matched to a gene. This CDR3 is CASSPPGLSSDTQYF. In DNA form, the CDR3 reads TGTGCCAGCAGTCCCCCGGGACTATCCTCAGATACGCAGTATTTT.

This clonotype has more than one count but fewer than ten. This chain connects TRBV6-2 or TRBV6-3 to TRBJ2-5; a weak D match, TRBD1 (6 bases). The germline gives CDR1 MNHEY, CDR2 SVGEGT. The length of the CDR3 is 15 residues. The ends were cut back, 5 bases at V and 3 bases at J, with 16 bases in the middle. The CDR3 sequence: CASSPFGQSEETQYF. The CDR3 DNA sequence: TGTGCCAGCAGTCCATTCGGACAGTCGGAAGAGACCCAGTACTTC.

This clonotype was counted between two and nine times. This chain connects TRBV3-1 to TRBJ1-5; D uncertain. CDR3 length: 14 residues. Trimming pared 0 bases from V and 3 bases from J, leaving 6 bases between. Germline assignment: CDR1 LGHDT and CDR2 YNNKEL (reference sequence). This CDR3 is CASSQDAFNQPQHF. For the CDR3, the DNA is TGTGCCAGCAGCCAAGACGCTTTCAATCAGCCCCAGCATTTT.

V gene TRBV5-6 combines with J gene TRBJ1-2; no firm D call. Germline assignment: CDR1 SGHDT and CDR2 YYEEEE. The length of the CDR3 is 15 residues. Trimming left V 3 bases short and J 8 bases short, with 20 bases between. Written as DNA, the CDR3 is TGTGCCAGCAGCTCCACACTCGAAGGTCCTGGGGGCTACACCTTC. Translating gives CASSSTLEGPGGYTF.

This clonotype was detected many times. This chain connects TRBV6-5 to TRBJ1-5; 8 bases agree with TRBD1. The CDR3 totals 14 residues. Germline trimming cut 5 bases from V and 7 bases from J; bases unmatched to any gene: 7. Germline V gives CDR1 MNHEY, CDR2 SVGAGI. Here the CDR3 DNA reads TGTGCCAGCAGTGAACAGGGGGATAGACAGCCCCAGCATTTT. Protein: CASSEQGDRQPQHF.

This clonotype was counted a few times. This rearrangement joins TRBV18 to TRBJ1-1, with D hard to call. The length of the CDR3 is 16 residues. Per germline, CDR1 KGHSH and CDR2 LQKENI. V was pared by 2 bases and J by 4 bases, with 17 bases between. Written as DNA, the CDR3 is TGTGCCAGCTCACCAGTCCGTTTTACGGGTACCACTGAAGCTTTCTTT. This translates into CASSPVRFTGTTEAFF. Full variable domain (outside the CDR3, taken from reference TRBV18 and TRBJ1-1): NAGVMQNPRHLVRRRGQEARLRCSPMKGHSHVYWYRQLPEEGLKFMVYLQKENIIDESGMPKERFSAEFPKEGPSILRIQQVVRGDSAAYFCASSPVRFTGTTEAFFGQGTRLTVV.

In this sample, this clonotype turned up a few times. V usage is TRBV6-1 and J usage is TRBJ2-3; weak D call: TRBD1 (5 bases). The CDR3 runs to 16 residues. In germline, CDR1 is MNHNS, CDR2 SASEGT. The CDR3 bases are TGTGCTTCTGATTACCAGGGCGTTACTAGCACAGATACGCAGTATTTT. Translation: CASDYQGVTSTDTQYF.

This clonotype was counted between two and nine times. The chain has TRBV9 and TRBJ2-5; 8 bases fit TRBD2. This CDR3 is 15 amino acids long. Germline assignment: CDR1 SGDLS and CDR2 YYNGEE. V lost 4 bases, J lost 3 bases, and 8 bases stayed unmatched. The CDR3 reads CASSPPRGGEETQYF. The DNA of the CDR3 is TGTGCCAGCAGCCCTCCCCGGGGGGGGGAAGAGACCCAGTACTTC.

At least ten counts were recorded for this clonotype. The rearrangement joins TRBV5-1 to TRBJ2-3, with 10 bases that match TRBD2. Germline-derived CDR1 and CDR2 are SGHRS and YFSETQ. This CDR3 comprises 16 residues. V gave up 3 bases and J gave up 4 bases; unmatched junction bases: 8. Written as DNA, the CDR3 is TGCGCCAGCAGCTGGAACACCGGGACTAGCGCAGATACGCAGTATTTT. This codes for CASSWNTGTSADTQYF.

This chain links TRBV24-1 with TRBJ1-5; no definite D call. The CDR3 is made up of 10 amino acids. V shed 8 bases and J shed 9 bases, with 7 bases lying between them. CDR1 is KGHDR and CDR2 is SFDVKD in the germline V gene. CDR3 nucleotides: TGTGCCACCAACGGGCGGCCCCAGCATTTT. Translation: CATNGRPQHF.

This clonotype was seen at least ten times. The chain employs TRBV4-3 and TRBJ1-1, with D unclear. Germline CDR1 and CDR2: LGHNA and YSLEER. The V end was cut by 1 base, the J end by 4 bases, with 10 bases between. The CDR3 totals 14 residues. The CDR3 bases are TGCGCCAGCAGCCAAGTCTATGGAGGCACTGAAGCTTTCTTT. Amino acid sequence: CASSQVYGGTEAFF.

This clonotype was observed a few times. The gene calls are TRBV5-1 and TRBJ2-3; D is uncertain. There are 15 residues in the CDR3. Germline V gives CDR1 SGHRS, CDR2 YFSETQ. V dropped 3 bases and J dropped 0 bases, with 11 bases sitting between them. The CDR3 region is CASSSPAVSTDTQYF. CDR3 nucleotides: TGCGCCAGCAGCTCTCCCGCGGTTAGCACAGATACGCAGTATTTT.

This clonotype showed up just a few times. This rearrangement joins TRBV7-9 to TRBJ2-7; D ambiguous. V dropped 5 bases and J dropped 7 bases, with 15 bases sitting between them. The germline V gene encodes CDR1 SEHNR and CDR2 FQNEAQ (reference sequence). The CDR3 is 13 residues long. The CDR3 nucleotides read TGTGCCAGCAGCCCTTTGACCCCGGGTGAGCAGTACTTC. Amino acids: CASSPLTPGEQYF.

In this sample, this clonotype turned up many times. The chain employs TRBV7-2 and TRBJ2-3; D possibly corresponds to TRBD2 (5 bases). The germline gives CDR1 SGHTA, CDR2 FQGNSA. The CDR3 runs to 14 residues. V dropped 5 bases and J dropped 2 bases, with 11 bases sitting between them. CDR3 amino acids: CASSNGVNTDTQYF. DNA of the CDR3: TGTGCCAGCAGCAACGGGGTTAACACAGATACGCAGTATTTT.

The gene calls are TRBV5-1 and TRBJ2-3, with 8 bases lining up with TRBD2. This CDR3 is 18 amino acids long. J lost 7 bases, V lost 2 bases, and 18 bases had no gene match. Germline-derived CDR1 and CDR2 are SGHRS and YFSETQ. This chain's CDR3 is CASSFVAGSHGVENTQYF. The CDR3 DNA reads TGCGCCAGCAGCTTTGTAGCGGGGTCCCACGGTGTCGAGAATACGCAGTATTTT.

Points on this clonotype: One end of the junction does not line up with germline, which may come from a read error. The chain is built from TRBV12-3 or TRBV12-4 and TRBJ1-1, with D perhaps TRBD1 (5 bases). The CDR3 has 11 amino acids. The CDR3: CASSLSTRVIF. The CDR3 bases are TGTGCCAGCAGTTTGAGCACCAGGGTTATCTTT.

The sample holds a few counts of this clonotype. The chain recombines TRBV2 with TRBJ2-3; 8 positions agree with TRBD1. The CDR3 runs 15 residues. Germline V CDR1 and CDR2: SNHLY, FYNNEI. V lost 7 bases, J lost 4 bases, and 10 bases stayed unmatched. The CDR3 DNA reads TGTGCCAGCACCGAACAGGGGGTAAAACCAGATACGCAGTATTTT. It is translated as CASTEQGVKPDTQYF.

This clonotype was found a few times. The chain couples TRBV13 to TRBJ1-2, with D possibly TRBD1 on 5 matching bases. The CDR3 runs 14 residues. Trimming took 7 bases from V and 0 from J, leaving 12 bases between them. Germline V lookup: CDR1 PRHDT, CDR2 FYEKMQ (reference sequence). The CDR3 reads CASTPGQSNYGYTF. Written as DNA, the CDR3 is TGTGCCAGCACCCCGGGGCAATCTAACTATGGCTACACCTTC. Filled out from reference TRBV13 and TRBJ1-2, the complete variable domain reads AAGVIQSPRHLIKEKRETATLKCYPIPRHDTVYWYQQGPGQDPQFLISFYEKMQSDKGSIPDRFSAQQFSDYHSELNMSSLELGDSALYFCASTPGQSNYGYTFGSGTRLTVV.